Following are 14 T cell receptor beta chains from one sample sequenced in a study of T-cell memory formation after mild COVID-19. TCRdb reanalysed the 5' RACE reads using MiXCR and keeps one entry per CDR3 protein. The sample contains approximately 290,000 distinct CDR3 sequences, roughly 8.2% of which appear only once. Sequenced sample: PBMCs or a T cell subset sorted from them (not recorded which). The receptors shown here come from a man between 18 and 35 years old who had mild COVID-19 (a few samples of this study predate the infection). Cell type and time point are not known.

This clonotype was found a few times. The gene calls are TRBV7-2 and TRBJ1-2; the match to TRBD1 covers 12 bases. The V and J ends lost 5 bases and 4 bases, in that order; junction bases with no gene match: 5. There are 15 residues in the CDR3. Germline CDR1 SGHTA, CDR2 FQGNSA. CDR3 in DNA: TGTGCCAGCAGCCTCGGGACAGGGGGCGTCTATGGCTACACCTTC. Protein: CASSLGTGGVYGYTF.

This clonotype was counted at least ten times. This chain's CDR3 is CASSSGTTDYNEQFF. The CDR3 DNA reads as TGTGCCAGCAGCTCCGGGACAACCGACTACAATGAGCAGTTCTTC. The chain carries TRBV5-4 and TRBJ2-1, with a weak D call TRBD1 (6 bases). CDR1 is SGHNT and CDR2 is YYREEE in the germline V gene (reference sequence). V lost 3 bases and J 3 bases, leaving 13 bases between the germline ends. The CDR3 covers 15 residues.

This clonotype was detected a few times. V usage is TRBV6-5 and J usage is TRBJ1-4; 7 bases align to TRBD1. The CDR3 is 14 amino acids. Germline V gene sequence: CDR1 MNHEY, CDR2 SVGAGI. Trimming took 7 bases from V and 6 from J; bases not matched to a gene: 8. CDR3 DNA: TGTGCCAGCATGTTGCGCAGGGGGTATGAAAAACTGTTTTTT. Its protein is CASMLRRGYEKLFF.

This clonotype has more than one count but fewer than ten. The gene calls are TRBV7-4 and TRBJ1-6; D is uncertain. Trimming shortened V by 5 bases and J by 8 bases, and 16 bases separated the two germline ends. CDR1 and CDR2 from the germline V gene are SGHVT and SQSDAQ. This CDR3 has 15 residues. Here the CDR3 reads CASSPPLEGDSPLHF. The DNA for the CDR3 is TGTGCCAGCAGCCCCCCATTAGAAGGTGATTCACCCCTCCACTTT. The whole variable domain, filled in from reference TRBV7-4 and TRBJ1-6, reads GAGVSQSPRYKVAKRGRDVALRCDSISGHVTLYWYRQTLGQGSEVLTYSQSDAQRDKSGRPSGRFSAERPERSVSTLKIQRTEQGDSAVYLCASSPPLEGDSPLHFGNGTRLTVT.

The chain employs TRBV27 and TRBJ1-1; no definite D call. Trimming took off 3 bases at V and 4 bases at J, with 12 bases between the two ends. The CDR3 extends over 14 amino acids. Germline assignment: CDR1 MNHEY and CDR2 SMNVEV (reference sequence). CDR3 sequence (DNA): TGTGCCAGCAGTTTGGCAGGAATACTCACTGAAGCTTTCTTT. Translation: CASSLAGILTEAFF.

The chain is built from TRBV24-1 and TRBJ2-1, with 10 bases aligning to TRBD2. V was clipped by 4 bases and J by 8 bases; unmatched bases: 4. This CDR3 is built from 14 residues. The germline gives CDR1 KGHDR, CDR2 SFDVKD. CDR3 nucleotides: TGTGCCACCAGTGACAGCGGGGGGGCAGATGAGCAGTTCTTC. Encoded protein: CATSDSGGADEQFF.

This clonotype was counted at least ten times. This chain uses TRBV18 with TRBJ1-6; the D gene is possibly TRBD1 (5 bases). Germline V gene lookup returns CDR1 KGHSH and CDR2 LQKENI. This CDR3 contains 13 residues. Trimming left V 3 bases short and J 5 bases short, with 5 bases between. CDR3 protein: CASSPDNNSPLHF. The CDR3 DNA sequence: TGTGCCAGCTCACCGGACAATAATTCACCCCTCCACTTT.

The sample holds a few counts of this clonotype. V gene TRBV10-3 combines with J gene TRBJ2-1; 9 bases are a match to TRBD2. The ends lost 4 bases at V and 6 bases at J; junction bases unmatched: 7. The CDR3 loop spans 15 amino acids. Looked up from germline, CDR1 is ENHRY and CDR2 is SYGVKD. Here the CDR3 reads CAISAPGTSSNEQFF. DNA for the CDR3: TGTGCCATCAGTGCCCCCGGGACTAGCTCCAATGAGCAGTTCTTC.

The rearrangement links TRBV5-1 to TRBJ2-1; tentative D call: TRBD1 (6 bases). The CDR3 consists of 18 residues. The ends were cut back, 3 bases at V and 9 bases at J, with 28 bases in the middle. CDR1 is SGHRS and CDR2 is YFSETQ in the germline V gene. CDR3 protein: CASSSRSSRGTLSGEQFF. Written as DNA, the CDR3 is TGCGCCAGCAGCTCCCGATCCAGTAGGGGGACCCTGAGTGGTGAGCAGTTCTTC. Together with reference TRBV5-1 and TRBJ2-1, the CDR3 gives the full variable domain: KAGVTQTPRYLIKTRGQQVTLSCSPISGHRSVSWYQQTPGQGLQFLFEYFSETQRNKGNFPGRFSGRQFSNSRSEMNVSTLELGDSALYLCASSSRSSRGTLSGEQFFGPGTRLTVL.

This clonotype was recorded a few times. The chain combines TRBV10-3 with TRBJ2-7; tentative D call: TRBD2 (6 bases). Trimming cost V 4 bases and J 1 base, with 14 bases left between them. The CDR3 is 15 residues long. The germline CDR1 and CDR2 sequences are ENHRY and SYGVKD. This CDR3 reads CAISGEAGSSYEQYF. CDR3 coding DNA: TGTGCCATCAGTGGGGAGGCTGGGTCTTCCTACGAGCAGTACTTC.

This clonotype showed up many times. The CDR3 loop reads CASSEQGNTEAFF. The CDR3 DNA reads as TGTGCCAGCAGCGAACAGGGGAACACTGAAGCTTTCTTT. This chain uses TRBV9 with TRBJ1-1; a possible D gene is TRBD1 (6 bases). CDR1 and CDR2 from the germline V gene are SGDLS and YYNGEE. The CDR3 loop spans 13 amino acids. The ends were cut back, 3 bases at V and 1 base at J, with 7 bases in the middle.

This chain joins TRBV10-1 and TRBJ2-6; possible D gene TRBD2, 6 bases. The germline CDR1 and CDR2 sequences are WNHNN and SYGVQD (reference sequence). There are 18 residues in the CDR3. The V end was cut by 4 bases, the J end by 3 bases, with 19 bases between. The DNA of the CDR3 is TGCGCCAGCAGTGGGGCCTCGGGGGTTTTCGGTGGGGCCAACGTCCTGACTTTC. Protein sequence: CASSGASGVFGGANVLTF.

The chain uses TRBV27 and TRBJ2-5; TRBD2 aligns across 9 bases. The CDR3 spans 15 residues. V shed 5 bases and J 6 bases; nucleotides not matched to a gene: 10. CDR1 MNHEY and CDR2 SMNVEV come from the germline V gene (reference sequence). In DNA form, the CDR3 reads TGTGCCAGCAGTCACGGGGTAGCGGGGGAAAAGACCCAGTACTTC. Translation gives CASSHGVAGEKTQYF.

This clonotype was found many times. CDR3 coding DNA: TGTGCCAGCAGTTCGACTAGCGGGGGGACCGGGGAGCTGTTTTTT. As protein: CASSSTSGGTGELFF. The chain joins TRBV7-7 to TRBJ2-2, with 13 nucleotides matching TRBD2. This CDR3 is 15 amino acids long. The germline CDR1 and CDR2 sequences are SSHAT and FNYEAQ (reference sequence). Trimming removed 6 bases from V and 5 bases from J; junction bases left unmatched: 3.